This TCR beta chain was captured in a study of blood T cell repertoires in COVID-19. Study as a whole: Samples came from the United States, Italy and Spain, spanning acute and convalescent COVID-19. Sample material is recorded as cDNA or gDNA derived from T cells, B-cell-depleted T cells, or PBMCs.

Clones were read by immunoSEQ multiplex PCR, and TCRdb kept only the in-frame ones, dropping some. Of some 380,000 clones listed, roughly 87% are singletons. This clone showed up just once. Other DNA sequences in the same sample also yield this CDR3. Trimming took off 0 bases at V and 4 bases at J, with 7 bases between the two ends. The CDR3 length is 14 residues. CDR1 is MGHRA, CDR2 YSYEKL, per germline. Those who participated ranged in age from roughly 18 to 95 years and resided in about two dozen US areas. Clinical history as reported by participants underpinned cohort assignment. The sample taken for sequencing was PBMCs or T cells enriched from blood (not recorded which). This TCR was recovered from a woman aged 35 to 49 with acute COVID-19. The chain links TRBV4-1 to TRBJ1-5; D possibly corresponds to TRBD1 (5 bases). CDR3 sequence: CASSQDPGNQPQHF. The CDR3 DNA reads as TGCGCCAGCAGCCAAGATCCAGGGAATCAGCCCCAGCATTTT.